A single sample is the source of the 16 T cell receptor beta chains below, sequenced in a study of long-term antiretroviral therapy in people with HIV. The assay, immunoSEQ v3.0, was run at survey level. The table came from immunoSEQ multiplex PCR; TCRdb's copy has only in-frame clones and leaves some out. This table has around 30,000 clones, around 95% appearing once. The specimen comprised unsorted PBMCs, sampled 5.3 years after starting antiretroviral therapy. The receptor source for this set is a man aged 30 to 39 with HIV.

This clone was observed a single time. The chain carries TRBV13 and TRBJ2-5; tentative D call: TRBD1 (5 bases). Trimming stripped 4 bases from V and 2 bases from J, with 11 bases between. This CDR3 comprises 14 residues. The V gene's germline CDR1 is PRHDT and CDR2 FYEKMQ (reference sequence). CDR3 loop: CASSSRQRQETQYF. The CDR3 DNA reads TGTGCCAGCAGCTCCCGACAGCGACAAGAGACCCAGTACTTC.

V is TRBV1 and J is TRBJ2-5; TRBD1, the table's D call, was not compared with the DNA. TRBV1 is a recognized pseudogene. The CDR3 totals 18 residues. CDR3 nucleotide sequence: TGCACCAGCAGCCAACCTGACTATCGACAGGGAGACAGAGAGACCCAGTACTTC. Its translation: CTSSQPDYRQGDRETQYF.

V gene TRBV12-5 combines with J gene TRBJ1-5, with 10 bases that match TRBD1. In germline, CDR1 is LGHNT, CDR2 FRNRAP. The CDR3 has 14 amino acids. With V trimmed by 5 bases and J by 4 bases, 2 bases remained unmatched. CDR3 sequence: CASGKDRGNQPQHF. CDR3 DNA: TGTGCTAGTGGTAAGGACAGGGGGAATCAGCCCCAGCATTTT. The full variable domain, with the rest looked up from reference TRBV12-5 and TRBJ1-5, is DARVTQTPRHKVTEMGQEVTMRCQPILGHNTVFWYRQTMMQGLELLAYFRNRAPLDDSGMPKDRFSAEMPDATLATLKIQPSEPRDSAVYFCASGKDRGNQPQHFGDGTRLSIL.

V is TRBV6-5 and J is TRBJ2-7; unclear D gene. Between the trimmed V and J ends, which lost 4 bases and 5 bases, there was a span of 12 bases. This CDR3 has 13 residues. The germline CDR1 and CDR2 sequences are MNHEY and SVGAGI. CDR3 region: CASSSEGFHEQYF. For the CDR3, the DNA is TGTGCCAGCAGTTCTGAAGGTTTTCACGAGCAGTACTTC.

The chain joins TRBV7-6 to TRBJ1-3; TRBD1 is a possible D gene (6 bases). The CDR3 length is 15 residues. V lost 5 bases and J 0 bases, leaving 11 bases between the germline ends. Per germline, CDR1 SGHVS and CDR2 FNYEAQ. Written as DNA, the CDR3 is TGTGCCAGCAGCGGAACAGGGACCTCTGGAAACACCATATATTTT. Protein product: CASSGTGTSGNTIYF.

The chain joins TRBV5-4 to TRBJ1-2; no reliable D call. Between the trimmed V and J ends, which lost 0 bases and 0 bases, there was a span of 9 bases. Germline V gene sequence: CDR1 SGHNT, CDR2 YYREEE (reference sequence). CDR3 size: 15 residues. CDR3 DNA: TGTGCCAGCAGCTTGGGTTACGGAGCTAACTATGGCTACACCTTC. Translated: CASSLGYGANYGYTF. Drawing the rest from reference TRBV5-4 and TRBJ1-2, the complete variable domain is ETGVTQSPTHLIKTRGQQVTLRCSSQSGHNTVSWYQQALGQGPQFIFQYYREEENGRGNFPPRFSGLQFPNYSSELNVNALELDDSALYLCASSLGYGANYGYTFGSGTRLTVV.

A single count supports this clone. CDR3 nucleotides: TGTGCCAGCAGTGAACTCGATGGGGGCCCGGAGACCCAGTACTTC. Translation: CASSELDGGPETQYF. The genes are TRBV6-1 and TRBJ2-5; possibly TRBD1 for D (6 bases). Germline assignment: CDR1 MNHNS and CDR2 SASEGT. CDR3 length: 15 amino acids. The V end was cut by 2 bases, the J end by 5 bases, with 15 bases between.

This chain uses TRBV5-1 with TRBJ2-7; 8 nucleotides agree with TRBD1. The CDR3 is made up of 13 amino acids. After removal of 4 bases from V and 3 bases from J, the junction contained 3 bases not matched to a gene. Germline loops: CDR1 SGHRS, CDR2 YFSETQ. The CDR3 region is CASSTGQGYEQYF. The CDR3 nucleotides are TGCGCCAGCAGCACAGGACAGGGCTACGAGCAGTACTTC.

V and J are TRBV13 and TRBJ2-7; D gene ambiguous. The CDR3 spans 11 residues. V shed 4 bases and J shed 1 base, with 2 bases lying between them. Per germline, CDR1 PRHDT and CDR2 FYEKMQ (reference sequence). CDR3 coding DNA: TGTGCCAGCAGCTCTTCCTACGAGCAGTACTTC. Its protein is CASSSSYEQYF.

The CDR3 DNA reads TGTGCCAGCAGCTTAGACTCTGGGGCCAACGTCCTGACTTTC. This codes for CASSLDSGANVLTF. This chain joins TRBV11-2 and TRBJ2-6; D remains unclear. CDR3 length: 14 residues. Trimming cost V 0 bases and J 0 bases, with 0 bases left between them. Germline V lookup: CDR1 SGHAT, CDR2 FQNNGV. The full variable domain, its missing parts supplied by reference TRBV11-2 and TRBJ2-6, is EAGVAQSPRYKIIEKRQSVAFWCNPISGHATLYWYQQILGQGPKLLIQFQNNGVVDDSQLPKDRFSAERLKGVDSTLKIQPAKLEDSAVYLCASSLDSGANVLTFGAGSRLTVL.

The count of this clone is one. This chain joins TRBV6-1 and TRBJ2-2, with a possible D match to TRBD1 (5 bases). CDR1 and CDR2 (germline): MNHNS, SASEGT. V was shortened by 5 bases and J by 7 bases, with 14 bases between the two germline ends. This CDR3 has 14 residues. Written as DNA, the CDR3 is TGTGCCAGCAGTCCTAAGGTTCAGGGCGGGGAGCTGTTTTTT. Translating gives CASSPKVQGGELFF.

This clone was observed a single time. This sample includes further DNA sequences coding for the same CDR3. This chain links TRBV11-2 with TRBJ2-7, with a possible D match to TRBD2 (6 bases). The V end was cut by 4 bases, the J end by 1 base, with 17 bases between. The CDR3 consists of 16 residues. Germline V gene lookup returns CDR1 SGHAT and CDR2 FQNNGV. CDR3 sequence reads: CASSSIPQRVSYEQYF. The DNA of the CDR3 is TGTGCCAGCAGCTCTATCCCTCAGCGGGTATCCTACGAGCAGTACTTC.

The CDR3, as DNA: TGTGCCAGCAGTCGCGAGGCAGGCGTCTCCTACGAGCAGTACTTC. It encodes CASSREAGVSYEQYF. The rearrangement uses TRBV27 and TRBJ2-7; D call uncertain. Trimming took off 5 bases at V and 0 bases at J, with 14 bases between the two ends. The length of the CDR3 is 15 residues. Germline V gene data show CDR1 as MNHEY and CDR2 as SMNVEV (reference sequence).

This chain links TRBV5-1 with TRBJ2-3, with unresolved D. Germline CDR1 and CDR2: SGHRS and YFSETQ. Trimming cost V 0 bases and J 6 bases, with 5 bases left between them. This CDR3 region has 12 residues. The CDR3: CASSLAPDTQYF. In DNA, the CDR3 is TGCGCCAGCAGCTTGGCCCCCGATACGCAGTATTTT.

The chain employs TRBV6-4 and TRBJ1-4; D is unresolved. Trimming removed 3 bases from V and 5 bases from J, with 7 bases in between. Germline V gives CDR1 MRHNA, CDR2 SNTAGT. CDR3 size: 13 residues. CDR3 bases: TGTGCCAGCAGTGAGCAGGAGAATGAAAAACTGTTTTTT. Translation: CASSEQENEKLFF.

This sequence joins TRBV7-9 and TRBJ2-2, with D unclear. Germline V gene sequence: CDR1 SEHNR, CDR2 FQNEAQ (reference sequence). This CDR3 region has 12 residues. The V and J ends lost 2 bases and 7 bases respectively, with 5 bases between them. For the CDR3, the DNA is TGTGCCAGCAGCTTAAATTTCGGGGAGCTGTTTTTT. Amino acids: CASSLNFGELFF.